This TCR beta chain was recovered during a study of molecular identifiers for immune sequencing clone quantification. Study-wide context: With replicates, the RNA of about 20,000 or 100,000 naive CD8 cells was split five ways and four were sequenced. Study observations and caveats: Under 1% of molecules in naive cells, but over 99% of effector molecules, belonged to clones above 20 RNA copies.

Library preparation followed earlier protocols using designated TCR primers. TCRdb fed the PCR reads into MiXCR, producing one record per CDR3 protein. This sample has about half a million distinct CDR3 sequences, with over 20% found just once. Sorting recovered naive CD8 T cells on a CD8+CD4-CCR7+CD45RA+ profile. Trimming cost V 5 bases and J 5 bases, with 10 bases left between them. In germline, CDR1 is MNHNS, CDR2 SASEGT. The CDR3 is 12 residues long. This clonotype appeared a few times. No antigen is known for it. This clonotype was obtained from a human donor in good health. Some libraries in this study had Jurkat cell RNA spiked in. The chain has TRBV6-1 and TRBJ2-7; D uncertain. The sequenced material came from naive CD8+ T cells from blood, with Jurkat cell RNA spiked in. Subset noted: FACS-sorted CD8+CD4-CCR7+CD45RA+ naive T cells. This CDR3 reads CASSTPPNEQYF. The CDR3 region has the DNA TGTGCCAGCAGTACTCCCCCCAACGAGCAGTACTTC.